This T cell receptor beta chain was sequenced in a study of human T cells and chemical hapten exposure. Regarding time point: patch test 3, about 24 weeks after DPC sensitization. Noted treatment: therapeutic diphenylcyclopropenone sensitization with weekly scalp DPC. Extraction of total RNA was performed on unfractionated whole blood. TCRdb re-derived calls from the RACE reads in MiXCR, one entry per CDR3 protein. The repertoire holds more than 150,000 distinct CDR3 sequences, with around 25% as singletons. Germline CDR1 SGHTA, CDR2 FQGNSA. The ends lost 5 bases at V and 5 bases at J; junction bases unmatched: 6. The CDR3 is 15 amino acids.

The TCR sequence derives from a woman aged 40 to 49 with alopecia areata. Some clones in this sample may be carry-over from other donors' samples. V gene TRBV7-2 combines with J gene TRBJ2-2, with 9 bases matching TRBD1. Sequenced here: whole blood, sampled in connection with sensitization to the hapten diphenylcyclopropenone (DPC). CDR3 amino acids: CASSPTGGRTGELFF. The CDR3, as DNA: TGTGCCAGCAGCCCGACAGGGGGTCGAACCGGGGAGCTGTTTTTT.